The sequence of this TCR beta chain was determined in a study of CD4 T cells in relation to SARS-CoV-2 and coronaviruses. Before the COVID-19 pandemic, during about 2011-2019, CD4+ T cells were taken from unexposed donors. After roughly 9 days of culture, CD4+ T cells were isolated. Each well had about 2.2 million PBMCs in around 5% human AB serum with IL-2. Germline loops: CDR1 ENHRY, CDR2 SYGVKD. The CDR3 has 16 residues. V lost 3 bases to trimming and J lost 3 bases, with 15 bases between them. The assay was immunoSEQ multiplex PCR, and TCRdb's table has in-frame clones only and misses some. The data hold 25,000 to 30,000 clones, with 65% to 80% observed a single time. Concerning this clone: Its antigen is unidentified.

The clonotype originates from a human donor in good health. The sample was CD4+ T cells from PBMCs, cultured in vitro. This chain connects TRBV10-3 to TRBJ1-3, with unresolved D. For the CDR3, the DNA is TGTGCCATCAGTGATGTTGGGGAGGGTTTTGGAAACACCATATATTTT. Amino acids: CAISDVGEGFGNTIYF.